This TCR beta chain was captured in a study of control samples from healthy donors and cancer patients. Sequencing was performed with immunoSEQ multiplex PCR; in TCRdb, only in-frame clones are kept and a portion is missing. The table shows roughly 120,000 clones, with 90% occurring only once. Germline values: CDR1 MNHNS, CDR2 SASEGT. This CDR3 is 17 amino acids long. Unmatched junction bases numbered 10, after V lost 4 bases and J lost 0 bases. The genes are TRBV6-1 and TRBJ2-7, with TRBD1 matching over 9 bases. The receptor was isolated from a human donor in good health. The donor label of this sample is uncertain. The sequenced sample was blood. CDR3: CASSVLAGTGSSYEQYF. For the CDR3, the DNA is TGTGCCAGCAGTGTACTAGCCGGGACAGGGAGCTCCTACGAGCAGTACTTC.